This TCR beta chain was retrieved from a study of CD8 T cells in ankylosing spondylitis. Trimming took 7 bases from V and 3 from J; bases not matched to a gene: 8. There are 13 residues in the CDR3. Germline lookup yields CDR1 SQVTM and CDR2 ANQGSEA. TCRdb recomputed calls from the 5' RACE reads with MiXCR, one row per CDR3 protein. The sample shows fewer than 550,000 distinct CDR3 sequences, 5.3% of them seen only once. The table lists this clonotype with many counts. What it binds is not known. Points from the study as a whole: Made up of 7 to 9 highly homologous variants, a TCR beta motif appeared characteristic of ankylosing spondylitis blood. It was reported that disease-linked clones were significantly enriched in matched ankylosing spondylitis synovial fluid.

The rearrangement joins TRBV29-1 to TRBJ1-1, with 7 positions matching TRBD1. Sequenced sample: blood, either unsorted or a sorted T cell fraction (not recorded which). This receptor was taken from a male donor with ankylosing spondylitis. CDR3 DNA sequence: TGCAGCGCGGGACAGACGGGCGACACTGAAGCTTTCTTT. Its protein product is CSAGQTGDTEAFF.